The 22 T cell receptor beta chains below were found in one sample sequenced in a study of blood T cell repertoires in COVID-19. Sequencing was performed with immunoSEQ multiplex PCR; in TCRdb, only in-frame clones are kept and a portion is missing. Here the sample spans around 100,000 clones, around 81% being singletons. The sample consisted of peripheral blood. The receptors come from a man in his forties or fifties with active or convalescent COVID-19.

Concerning this clone: Other DNA sequences from this sample encode an identical CDR3 as well. The V and J genes are TRBV5-4 and TRBJ2-5, with TRBD2 matching 10 bases. CDR1 is SGHNT and CDR2 is YYREEE in the germline V gene (reference sequence). This CDR3 contains 15 residues. After removal of 1 base from V and 2 bases from J, the junction contained 2 bases not matched to a gene. The CDR3 nucleotides are TGTGCCAGCAGCTTGAAACTAGCGGGACAAGAGACCCAGTACTTC. Protein sequence: CASSLKLAGQETQYF.

The chain joins TRBV9 to TRBJ2-2, with D uncertain. Germline V lookup: CDR1 SGDLS, CDR2 YYNGEE. Trimming removed 2 bases from V and 5 bases from J, with 7 bases in between. The CDR3 spans 13 residues. CDR3 coding DNA: TGTGCCAGCAGCGTCAGTCCAACCGGGGAGCTGTTTTTT. This gives the protein CASSVSPTGELFF.

The rearrangement joins TRBV30 to TRBJ2-3, with a tentative D call TRBD1 (5 bases). Germline V gives CDR1 GTSNPN, CDR2 SVGIG (reference sequence). This CDR3 has 13 amino acids. The V end lost 4 bases, the J end lost 4 bases, and 12 bases lay between the germline ends. The CDR3 DNA reads TGTGCCTGGAAGTACTGGGGCGCAGATACGCAGTATTTT. Translation: CAWKYWGADTQYF.

V and J are TRBV7-8 and TRBJ2-1; 8 bases match TRBD2. The CDR3 runs 17 residues. CDR1 is SGHVS, CDR2 FQNEAQ, per germline. Trimming cost V 1 base and J 4 bases; bases outside gene matches: 9. The CDR3 loop reads CASSLVPAGASYNEQFF. The CDR3 DNA follows: TGTGCCAGCAGCTTAGTTCCAGCGGGGGCCTCTTACAATGAGCAGTTCTTC.

The chain combines TRBV9 with TRBJ2-6; TRBD1 might be the D (5 bases). The CDR3 spans 15 residues. V was shortened by 5 bases and J by 4 bases, with 13 bases between the two germline ends. CDR1 is SGDLS and CDR2 is YYNGEE in the germline V gene. This chain's CDR3 is CASRGYTGGANVLTF. In nucleotides, the CDR3 is TGTGCCAGCAGGGGGTACACAGGAGGGGCCAACGTCCTGACTTTC. Complete variable domain (other parts from reference TRBV9 and TRBJ2-6): DSGVTQTPKHLITATGQRVTLRCSPRSGDLSVYWYQQSLDQGLQFLIQYYNGEERAKGNILERFSAQQFPDLHSELNLSSLELGDSALYFCASRGYTGGANVLTFGAGSRLTVL.

The chain joins TRBV5-1 to TRBJ2-2; D perhaps matches TRBD2 (5 bases). The V end lost 5 bases, the J end lost 6 bases, and 20 bases lay between the germline ends. Germline-derived CDR1 and CDR2 are SGHRS and YFSETQ. The CDR3 has 16 residues. CDR3 sequence (DNA): TGCGCCAGCAGGCTGAGAGGGAAGATGGGATCCGGGGAGCTGTTTTTT. It is translated as CASRLRGKMGSGELFF.

The chain has TRBV18 and TRBJ2-2, with TRBD1 as a possible D gene (6 bases). Trimming left V 3 bases short and J 5 bases short, with 16 bases between. The V gene's germline CDR1 is KGHSH and CDR2 LQKENI. The CDR3 is 16 residues long. The CDR3 nucleotides are TGTGCCAGCTCACCGAGTTTAGGACAGCTGACCGGGGAGCTGTTTTTT. It codes for CASSPSLGQLTGELFF.

In this sample, this clone turned up once. V usage is TRBV12-5 and J usage is TRBJ1-2, with D possibly matching TRBD1 (6 bases). CDR3 length: 18 residues. V was trimmed by 0 bases and J by 8 bases, leaving 25 bases between them. Germline V CDR1 and CDR2: LGHNT, FRNRAP. The CDR3 nucleotides read TGTGCTAGTGGTTTGGTTGCGGGGGAAGTGACAGGTCCGAAGGGCTACACCTTC. It is translated as CASGLVAGEVTGPKGYTF. The full variable domain, rest sourced from reference TRBV12-5 and TRBJ1-2, is DARVTQTPRHKVTEMGQEVTMRCQPILGHNTVFWYRQTMMQGLELLAYFRNRAPLDDSGMPKDRFSAEMPDATLATLKIQPSEPRDSAVYFCASGLVAGEVTGPKGYTFGSGTRLTVV.

This clone came up a few times. DNA of the CDR3: TGTGCCAGCAGCCTACAACCAGGGACAGACTCAAATTCACCCCTCCACTTT. The encoded protein is CASSLQPGTDSNSPLHF. V gene TRBV4-2 combines with J gene TRBJ1-6, with 7 bases matching TRBD1. CDR1 and CDR2 (germline): LGHNA, YNFKEQ. The CDR3 runs 17 residues. Trimming removed 4 bases from V and 7 bases from J; junction bases left unmatched: 13.

The chain has TRBV11-3 and TRBJ1-4, with D perhaps TRBD1 (6 bases). The CDR3 is 13 amino acids. Germline assignment: CDR1 SGHNT and CDR2 YENEEA. V shed 5 bases and J shed 9 bases, with 13 bases lying between them. Here the CDR3 reads CASSSTRDKKLFF. CDR3 DNA: TGTGCCAGCAGCAGCACCCGGGACAAAAAACTGTTTTTT. Variable domain in full (rest from reference TRBV11-3 and TRBJ1-4): EAGVVQSPRYKIIEKKQPVAFWCNPISGHNTLYWYLQNLGQGPELLIRYENEEAVDDSQLPKDRFSAERLKGVDSTLKIQPAELGDSAVYLCASSSTRDKKLFFGSGTQLSVL.

The J gene is TRBJ2-1, the V gene TRBV15; D unclear. The germline V and J ends were trimmed by 0 bases and 7 bases, with 7 bases remaining between them. The CDR3 has 13 amino acids. Germline loops: CDR1 LNHNV, CDR2 YYDKDF (reference sequence). This CDR3 is CATSRDITNEQFF. In DNA form, the CDR3 reads TGTGCCACCAGCAGAGATATCACTAATGAGCAGTTCTTC.

The chain is built from TRBV7-9 and TRBJ2-1; 15 positions match TRBD2. Trimming took 8 bases from V and 0 from J; bases not matched to a gene: 8. Looked up from germline, CDR1 is SEHNR and CDR2 is FQNEAQ (reference sequence). CDR3 size: 18 residues. The CDR3 loop reads CASRGLAGGPSSYNEQFF. CDR3 nucleotides: TGTGCCAGCCGGGGACTAGCGGGAGGCCCGAGCTCCTACAATGAGCAGTTCTTC.

The rearrangement links TRBV7-8 to TRBJ2-2; 7 nucleotides match TRBD2. CDR1 is SGHVS, CDR2 FQNEAQ, per germline. This CDR3 spans 14 amino acids. V was pared by 5 bases and J by 5 bases, with 5 bases of the junction left unmatched. CDR3 nucleotides: TGTGCCAGCAGCCCTACTAGCGTTACCGGGGAGCTGTTTTTT. This encodes CASSPTSVTGELFF.

The chain has TRBV28 and TRBJ1-5; D is ambiguous. CDR1 and CDR2 (germline): MDHEN, SYDVKM. Trimming cost V 10 bases and J 7 bases, with 14 bases left between them. This CDR3 region has 12 residues. DNA of the CDR3: TGTGCCACCTCATCAAGCGGACAGCCCCAGCATTTT. Its translation: CATSSSGQPQHF. Combining the CDR3 with reference TRBV28 and TRBJ1-5 gives the whole variable domain DVKVTQSSRYLVKRTGEKVFLECVQDMDHENMFWYRQDPGLGLRLIYFSYDVKMKEKGDIPEGYSVSREKKERFSLILESASTNQTSMYLCATSSSGQPQHFGDGTRLSIL.

V usage is TRBV30 and J usage is TRBJ1-1, with D hard to call. CDR1 and CDR2 (germline): GTSNPN, SVGIG (reference sequence). Trimming removed 3 bases from V and 0 bases from J, with 8 bases in between. This CDR3 contains 13 residues. CDR3 nucleotide sequence: TGTGCCTGGAGGGGCAGCTTGAACACTGAAGCTTTCTTT. Its protein product is CAWRGSLNTEAFF.

The J gene is TRBJ1-6, the V gene TRBV2; perhaps TRBD1 as D (5 bases). Looked up from germline, CDR1 is SNHLY and CDR2 is FYNNEI. The ends were cut back, 9 bases at V and 9 bases at J, with 21 bases in the middle. This CDR3 comprises 15 residues. CDR3 nucleotides: TGTGCCAGAGATCGCTCAGCGGGGGAACGTTCACCCCTCCACTTT. This gives the protein CARDRSAGERSPLHF.

This clone turned up a few times. This chain joins TRBV10-3 and TRBJ2-7; the match to TRBD1 covers 9 bases. The germline CDR1 and CDR2 sequences are ENHRY and SYGVKD. V lost 10 bases, J lost 5 bases, and 12 bases stayed unmatched. There are 14 residues in the CDR3. The CDR3 reads CATITGTGSDEQYF. In nucleotides, the CDR3 is TGTGCCACAATAACCGGGACAGGGAGCGACGAGCAGTACTTC.

This rearrangement joins TRBV7-9 to TRBJ1-1; TRBD1 might be the D (5 bases). Trimming removed 3 bases from V and 0 bases from J, with 11 bases in between. The germline V gene encodes CDR1 SEHNR and CDR2 FQNEAQ (reference sequence). The CDR3 loop spans 15 amino acids. CDR3 bases: TGTGCCAGCAGCTTTGAAGGGGCCATGAACACTGAAGCTTTCTTT. Protein sequence: CASSFEGAMNTEAFF.

The V call is TRBV3-1 (or the pseudogene TRBV3-2), the J call TRBJ1-5; D may be TRBD1 (5 bases). V gave up 0 bases and J gave up 7 bases, with 10 bases separating them. Looked up from germline, CDR1 is LGHDT and CDR2 is YNNKEL (reference sequence). The CDR3 is 14 amino acids. Written as DNA, the CDR3 is TGTGCCAGCAGCCAAGACAGGGTCATACAGCCCCAGCATTTT. Amino acids: CASSQDRVIQPQHF.

V is TRBV24-1 and J is TRBJ2-1; 8 bases agree with TRBD2. Trimming removed 7 bases from V and 9 bases from J; junction bases left unmatched: 7. Germline CDR1 is KGHDR and CDR2 is SFDVKD. The CDR3 runs to 13 residues. The CDR3 sequence: CATRTSGRPEQFF. The CDR3 region has the DNA TGTGCCACCAGAACTAGCGGACGGCCTGAGCAGTTCTTC.

This chain joins TRBV24-1 and TRBJ2-2; D is perhaps TRBD1 (6 bases). CDR3 length: 13 amino acids. Germline CDR1 is KGHDR and CDR2 is SFDVKD. With 9 bases removed from V and 7 bases from J, the gap between germline ends came to 14 bases. CDR3 nucleotides: TGTGCCACCGCCGCAGGGGCGGGCGGGGAGCTGTTTTTT. It specifies CATAAGAGGELFF.

V is TRBV9 and J is TRBJ1-1; TRBD1 aligns across 7 bases. This CDR3 region has 13 residues. In germline, CDR1 is SGDLS, CDR2 YYNGEE. V trimming: 4 bases; J trimming: 4 bases; junction bases outside the gene matches: 4. Written as DNA, the CDR3 is TGTGCCAGCAGCCCAGGGGGATTCACTGAAGCTTTCTTT. This gives the protein CASSPGGFTEAFF.